This T cell receptor beta chain appears in the sequencing data of a study of T-cell reconstitution after alpha-beta-depleted transplantation in children. Whole-study findings and limits: The high TCRbeta diversity at day 60 in some patients came from surviving recipient T cells and thymic progenitors. Roughly two months post-transplant, alpha-beta T cells reportedly originated from several hundred graft clones that had expanded.

This clonotype turned up a few times. Its specificity is not known. Researchers prepared the TCRbeta library using unique molecular identifiers, the study reports. TCRdb redid the calling of the PCR reads with MiXCR, one entry per CDR3 protein. The sample carries roughly 120,000 distinct CDR3 sequences, more than 20% recorded once. The material was PBMCs, mostly from graft donor cells, obtained 180 days after TCRalphabeta/CD19-depleted stem cell transplant. This TCR derives from a male patient under 10 years old who had a stem cell transplant for chronic granulomatous disease, so the T cells may come from the graft donor.

This CDR3 is CSASGATEAFF. The CDR3 DNA follows: TGCAGTGCTAGTGGGGCTACTGAAGCTTTCTTT. This chain links TRBV20-1 with TRBJ1-1; maybe TRBD1 (5 bases). This CDR3 contains 11 residues. V lost 3 bases and J lost 5, with 7 bases in between. Germline lookup yields CDR1 DFQATT and CDR2 SNEGSKA (reference sequence).